Below are 26 T cell receptor beta chains sequenced from a single sample in a study of cytomegalovirus exposure and HLA in healthy donors (TCRdb year 2017). The library relied on the immunoSEQ multiplex PCR assay. For the multiplex PCR, a mixture combining 60 forward primers for TCR Vbeta segments and 13 reverse primers for TCR Jbeta segments was used. This is the immuneACCESS table as TCRdb keeps it, with only in-frame sequences that have V and J called. A part of the clones is gone; compared with another copy, unresolved V genes explain less than half, and the rest is unexplained. This sample lists about 57,000 clones; 70% to 85% were detected once. The ten largest clones capture nearly 3% of the sample. The sample was PBMCs. These receptors originate from a woman in her twenties or thirties in good health and CMV-seronegative.

The chain carries TRBV7-2 and TRBJ1-5, with D possibly being TRBD1 (6 bases). CDR1 is SGHTA and CDR2 is FQGNSA in the germline V gene. The V end was cut by 6 bases, the J end by 0 bases, with 9 bases between. The CDR3 runs to 14 residues. The CDR3 bases are TGTGCCAGCAGGCAGGGGAGTAGCAATCAGCCCCAGCATTTT. As protein: CASRQGSSNQPQHF.

The V gene is TRBV5-4, the J gene TRBJ1-4; 7 nucleotides line up with TRBD1. Germline V gene lookup returns CDR1 SGHNT and CDR2 YYREEE (reference sequence). Trimming cost V 4 bases and J 8 bases; bases outside gene matches: 8. This CDR3 spans 14 amino acids. Here the CDR3 DNA reads TGTGCCAGCAGCCTACGGACAGGTGACGAAAAACTGTTTTTT. This translates into CASSLRTGDEKLFF.

The J gene is TRBJ1-3, the V gene TRBV19, with TRBD1 as a possible D gene (5 bases). This CDR3 spans 14 amino acids. CDR1 is LNHDA, CDR2 SQIVND, per germline (reference sequence). V was shortened by 2 bases and J by 2 bases, with 7 bases between the two germline ends. Here the CDR3 reads CASSIRGAGNTIYF. CDR3 bases: TGTGCCAGTAGTATACGGGGGGCTGGAAACACCATATATTTT.

The chain couples TRBV13 to TRBJ2-6, with a possible D match to TRBD1 (6 bases). Deletions cut 5 bases from V and 1 base from J, with 6 bases between. CDR3 length equals 14 residues. Germline CDR1 and CDR2: PRHDT and FYEKMQ (reference sequence). The CDR3: CASSQGSGANVLTF. CDR3 DNA sequence: TGTGCCAGCAGCCAGGGGTCTGGGGCCAACGTCCTGACTTTC.

This clone showed up just once. The chain is built from TRBV11-3 and TRBJ2-5; D is uncertain. The CDR3 length is 15 residues. The V gene lost 0 bases and the J gene lost 2 bases, with 10 bases spanning the gap. CDR1 is SGHNT and CDR2 is YENEEA in the germline V gene. CDR3 in DNA: TGTGCCAGCAGCTTAGATTTTGGCAGACAAGAGACCCAGTACTTC. Amino acid sequence: CASSLDFGRQETQYF.

V is TRBV7-3 and J is TRBJ2-1; 14 bases are a match to TRBD2. The CDR3 sequence is 19 residues long. The germline V gene encodes CDR1 SGHTA and CDR2 FQGTGA. V lost 5 bases, J lost 9 bases, and 18 bases stayed unmatched. Here the CDR3 DNA reads TGTGCCAGCAGCCCCCCTGTAGGGACTAGCGGGAGTAGGATGGGTGAGCAGTTCTTC. Protein product: CASSPPVGTSGSRMGEQFF.

This clone was detected only once. The chain has TRBV5-1 and TRBJ1-5; 9 bases fit TRBD1. V lost 4 bases to trimming and J lost 2 bases; unmatched junction nucleotides: 4. The CDR3 has 15 amino acids. Germline lookup yields CDR1 SGHRS and CDR2 YFSETQ. The CDR3 DNA follows: TGCGCCAGCAGCCCGGGACAGGGTGGCAATCAGCCCCAGCATTTT. It translates to CASSPGQGGNQPQHF.

This chain connects TRBV4-3 to TRBJ1-2, with D tentatively TRBD1 (5 bases). The V end lost 0 bases, the J end lost 7 bases, and 18 bases lay between the germline ends. Germline V gives CDR1 LGHNA, CDR2 YSLEER. This CDR3 spans 16 amino acids. CDR3 sequence (DNA): TGCGCCAGCAGCCAAGATTGGTTTATAGGGGCAGGTGGCTACACCTTC. It is translated as CASSQDWFIGAGGYTF.

V usage is TRBV5-6 and J usage is TRBJ2-5; D may be TRBD2 (6 bases). V lost 7 bases and J lost 7, with 17 bases in between. CDR1 and CDR2 (germline): SGHDT, YYEEEE. This CDR3 contains 13 residues. The CDR3 protein is CASAKGRDWTQYF. CDR3 nucleotide sequence: TGTGCCAGCGCTAAGGGCAGGGACTGGACCCAGTACTTC. The full variable domain, rest sourced from reference TRBV5-6 and TRBJ2-5, is DAGVTQSPTHLIKTRGQQVTLRCSPKSGHDTVSWYQQALGQGPQFIFQYYEEEERQRGNFPDRFSGHQFPNYSSELNVNALLLGDSALYLCASAKGRDWTQYFGPGTRLLVL.

The genes are TRBV19 and TRBJ2-3; a weak D match, TRBD1 (6 bases). V was cut by 5 bases and J by 0 bases, with 12 bases left in between. The CDR3 is 15 residues long. Germline loops: CDR1 LNHDA, CDR2 SQIVND (reference sequence). As DNA, the CDR3 is TGTGCCAGTAGTGAGGACAGAACTAGCACAGATACGCAGTATTTT. It yields the protein CASSEDRTSTDTQYF.

The chain employs TRBV6-4 and TRBJ1-2; 8 nucleotides align to TRBD1. CDR1 is MRHNA and CDR2 is SNTAGT in the germline V gene. Trimming cost V 6 bases and J 7 bases; bases outside gene matches: 16. The CDR3 totals 16 residues. CDR3 nucleotide sequence: TGTGCCAGCAGCCGTTTACAGGGGGAAGGGGTGTCTGGCTACACCTTC. This sequence encodes CASSRLQGEGVSGYTF.

The chain recombines TRBV5-6 with TRBJ2-1, with a possible D match to TRBD1 (6 bases). CDR1 is SGHDT and CDR2 is YYEEEE in the germline V gene. Trimming left V 0 bases short and J 4 bases short, with 11 bases between. The length of the CDR3 is 15 residues. Written as DNA, the CDR3 is TGTGCCAGCAGCTTGGGTGGGACACCTTACAATGAGCAGTTCTTC. Protein sequence: CASSLGGTPYNEQFF.

V gene TRBV4-3 combines with J gene TRBJ1-5; TRBD1 agrees at 9 bases. The CDR3 consists of 15 residues. Germline trimming cut 4 bases from V and 6 bases from J; bases unmatched to any gene: 7. Germline V CDR1 and CDR2: LGHNA, YSLEER. Here the CDR3 reads CASSPGQGEGQPQHF. CDR3 DNA sequence: TGCGCCAGCAGCCCGGGACAGGGAGAAGGTCAGCCCCAGCATTTT.

This clone was seen a single time. DNA for the CDR3: TGTGCCAGCAGTTACTCTGGGAGTGCGAATTCACCCCTCCACTTT. Translation: CASSYSGSANSPLHF. V usage is TRBV6-5 and J usage is TRBJ1-6; D gene ambiguous. The germline CDR1 and CDR2 sequences are MNHEY and SVGAGI. V was clipped by 0 bases and J by 7 bases, with 10 bases between them. This CDR3 region has 15 residues.

The chain carries TRBV5-1 and TRBJ2-1, with 10 positions matching TRBD1. Losses at the gene ends were 0 bases for V and 10 bases for J; bases not matched to a gene: 13. The CDR3 is 17 amino acids. The V gene's germline CDR1 is SGHRS and CDR2 YFSETQ. CDR3 nucleotide sequence: TGCGCCAGCAGCTTGGGGGGGGACAGGGGACCACAGAGGGAGCAGTTCTTC. Its protein is CASSLGGDRGPQREQFF.

This chain uses TRBV14 with TRBJ1-2; 8 bases are shared with TRBD1. CDR1 and CDR2 (germline): SGHDN, FVKESK. Trimming took 3 bases from V and 4 from J; bases not matched to a gene: 7. The CDR3 has 15 residues. CDR3 region: CASSQMGQDFYGYTF. The CDR3 bases are TGTGCCAGCAGCCAGATGGGACAGGACTTCTATGGCTACACCTTC.

This clone was seen once. V usage is TRBV7-9 and J usage is TRBJ1-3; tentatively, D is TRBD1 (5 bases). Germline values: CDR1 SEHNR, CDR2 FQNEAQ (reference sequence). The V gene lost 5 bases and the J gene lost 3 bases, with 8 bases spanning the gap. The CDR3 runs to 13 residues. DNA of the CDR3: TGTGCCAGCAGCGCAGGGCTTGGAAACACCATATATTTT. Translation: CASSAGLGNTIYF.

The CDR3 DNA reads as TGTGCTAGTGTTCCACAGGGGTCTAGCAATCAGCCCCAGCATTTT. Translation: CASVPQGSSNQPQHF. The rearrangement joins TRBV12-5 to TRBJ1-5, with 7 bases aligning to TRBD1. The germline V gene encodes CDR1 LGHNT and CDR2 FRNRAP. V shed 7 bases, J shed 0 bases, and the junction held 6 bases outside the gene matches. This CDR3 is built from 15 residues.

The chain has TRBV4-3 and TRBJ1-1; possible D gene TRBD1, 6 bases. The CDR3 has 13 residues. The ends were cut back, 4 bases at V and 6 bases at J, with 12 bases in the middle. CDR1 LGHNA and CDR2 YSLEER come from the germline V gene. Here the CDR3 DNA reads TGCGCCAGCAGCCCGGCGCCAGGGGCTGAAGCTTTCTTT. Its protein is CASSPAPGAEAFF.

The chain couples TRBV6-5 to TRBJ1-5, with a tentative D call TRBD1 (5 bases). The CDR3 extends over 15 amino acids. Trimming removed 0 bases from V and 3 bases from J, with 9 bases in between. CDR1 MNHEY and CDR2 SVGAGI come from the germline V gene. CDR3 nucleotides: TGTGCCAGCAGTTACTCGGGGGGTCTCAATCAGCCCCAGCATTTT. Amino acid sequence: CASSYSGGLNQPQHF.

This sequence joins TRBV9 and TRBJ1-1; D might be TRBD1 (6 bases). Trimming cost V 0 bases and J 2 bases, with 20 bases left between them. Per the germline V gene, CDR1 is SGDLS and CDR2 is YYNGEE. This CDR3 is 18 amino acids long. CDR3 residues: CASSVAIEAGAGNTEAFF. The CDR3 nucleotides are TGTGCCAGCAGCGTAGCCATAGAGGCGGGGGCGGGAAACACTGAAGCTTTCTTT.

The chain couples TRBV27 to TRBJ2-1; TRBD2 agrees at 11 bases. After removal of 3 bases from V and 7 bases from J, the junction contained 5 bases not matched to a gene. Germline V gene data show CDR1 as MNHEY and CDR2 as SMNVEV (reference sequence). CDR3 length equals 15 residues. Here the CDR3 reads CASSLPSGGTNEQFF. CDR3 in DNA: TGTGCCAGCAGTTTGCCTAGCGGGGGGACTAATGAGCAGTTCTTC.

V and J are TRBV14 and TRBJ1-4; the D gene is possibly TRBD1 (5 bases). This CDR3 contains 16 residues. Deletions cut 1 base from V and 5 bases from J, with 14 bases between. Germline values: CDR1 SGHDN, CDR2 FVKESK. The DNA for the CDR3 is TGTGCCAGCAGCCAAGTTTGGGAGGGGCCGAATGAAAAACTGTTTTTT. It codes for CASSQVWEGPNEKLFF.

The J gene is TRBJ2-3, the V gene TRBV9; 15 nucleotides agree with TRBD2. CDR1 and CDR2 from the germline V gene are SGDLS and YYNGEE. The CDR3 length is 16 residues. V was clipped by 4 bases and J by 9 bases; unmatched bases: 9. CDR3 residues: CASSTRTSGGARTQYF. In DNA form, the CDR3 reads TGTGCCAGCAGCACCCGGACTAGCGGGGGGGCCCGGACGCAGTATTTT.

The chain is built from TRBV5-1 and TRBJ1-2; 8 bases line up with TRBD1. J gave up 10 bases and V 4 bases, and 12 bases lay outside the gene matches. The germline V gene has CDR1 SGHRS and CDR2 YFSETQ. The CDR3 has 14 amino acids. The CDR3 loop reads CASSPSQGGHVYTF. The CDR3 DNA is TGCGCCAGCAGCCCGTCACAGGGGGGGCATGTCTACACCTTC.

The chain is built from TRBV30 and TRBJ1-3; weak D call: TRBD1 (5 bases). This CDR3 region has 13 residues. The germline gives CDR1 GTSNPN, CDR2 SVGIG (reference sequence). The V end was cut by 2 bases, the J end by 4 bases, with 9 bases between. CDR3 nucleotides: TGTGCCTGGAGTAGGGGATCCGGAAACACCATATATTTT. Amino acid sequence: CAWSRGSGNTIYF.